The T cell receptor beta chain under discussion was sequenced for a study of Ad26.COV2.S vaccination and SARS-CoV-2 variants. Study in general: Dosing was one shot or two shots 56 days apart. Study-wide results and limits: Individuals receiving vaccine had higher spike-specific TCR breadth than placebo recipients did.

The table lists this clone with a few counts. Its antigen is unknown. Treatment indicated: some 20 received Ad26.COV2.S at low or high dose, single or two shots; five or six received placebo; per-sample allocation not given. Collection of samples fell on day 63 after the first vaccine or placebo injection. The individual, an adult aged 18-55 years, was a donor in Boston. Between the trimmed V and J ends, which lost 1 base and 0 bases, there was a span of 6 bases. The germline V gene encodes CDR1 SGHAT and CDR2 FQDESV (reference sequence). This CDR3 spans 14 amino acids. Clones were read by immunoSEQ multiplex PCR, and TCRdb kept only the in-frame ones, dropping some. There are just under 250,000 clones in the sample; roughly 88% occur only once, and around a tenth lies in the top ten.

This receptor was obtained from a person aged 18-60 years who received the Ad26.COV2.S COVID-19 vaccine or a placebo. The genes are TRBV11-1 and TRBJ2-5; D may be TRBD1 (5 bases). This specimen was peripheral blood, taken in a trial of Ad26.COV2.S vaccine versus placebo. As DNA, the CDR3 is TGTGCCAGCAGCTTAGGACAGTACCAAGAGACCCAGTACTTC. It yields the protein CASSLGQYQETQYF.